This TCR beta chain was sequenced in a study of long-term antiretroviral therapy in people with HIV (dated 2022 in TCRdb). Looking at the study overall: The earliest samples were collected roughly a decade before the 2015 WHO recommendation for immediate ART, at a time when ART was usually postponed until CD4 counts fell. About 35% of the 30 participants with HIV were female. From some 28 adults with confirmed HIV infection, the cohort provided some 200 cryopreserved PBMC samples, gathered serially across a mean of around six years (range 1-12). This retrospective serial study examined whether starting ART and sustained HIV suppression were associated with changes in the composition and diversity of the TRB repertoire in peripheral blood. No cross-contamination during QIAcube processing was seen in test extractions of a monoclonal T-cell line run alongside around 34 polyclonal samples.

Here is what the overall study found, with its caveats: Samples dated from the mid-2000s to the late 2010s, and the ART regimens used may be less effective than current ones. HIV repertoires had narrower CDR3 length ranges than controls, and the network structure suggested an antigen-experienced repertoire that shifted only slightly toward naive after ART. Unsorted PBMC were profiled instead of sorted CD4+ and CD8+ T cells because pre-ART samples had limited cell numbers. Starting ART was linked to a significant rise in TRB diversity, yet even after long-term ART the diversity remained significantly lower than in transplant donor controls. No data were available on ART adherence, viral resistance or therapy changes, limiting inferences about post-ART repertoire changes. Limited PBMC availability meant only the TCR beta chain was sequenced, without alpha chain pairing. At every time point, the repertoire was dominated by expanded TRB clones first identified before ART initiation, although this dominance fluctuated and, in many PLHIV, declined after ART.

The immunoSEQ hsTCRB v3.0 assay was used at survey level resolution to sequence the TRB variable region. The target sequencing depth for TRB was roughly 35,000-50,000 T-cell genomes per sample. TRB libraries were pooled and sequenced on an Illumina MiSeq using a v3 150-cycle kit. Turning to the authors' computational methods: Repertoire analysis was performed in R inside a reproducible Nextflow workflow that covered QC, data transformation and analysis. Custom analyses were implemented in LymphoSeq2, an R package for AIRR-Seq data exploration. Several samples that yielded fewer than 5000 total TRB sequences were excluded, so that approximately 170 HIV repertoires were analyzed. Among the roughly 190 retained HIV repertoires, about 60 were collected before ART initiation and 120 to 140 were collected after ART initiation. Each repertoire was downsampled to 5000 TRB nucleotide sequences, and summary statistics were averaged across 100 downsampling iterations. The analysis kept only TRB sequences whose CDR3 regions were at least seven amino acids long. Diversity was assessed using a clonality score derived from Shannon entropy and using the Gini coefficient. In the repertoire networks, any two of the top 5000 CDR3 amino acid sequences were connected whenever the two sequences differed by an edit distance of one. For TRB CDR3 amino acid sequences, GLIPH2 was used to predict antigen specificity groups and MHC restriction. Known CMV, EBV, HIV or tissue antigen associations were flagged by matching CDR3 amino acid sequences against VDJdb and McPAS-TCR. Pre-ART, post-ART and control groups were compared with Wilcoxon signed-rank tests and Holm-Bonferroni correction. TCRdb holds this immuneACCESS table with in-frame rearrangements only. Some clones are missing; in checked studies, unresolved V genes explain under half, and the rest has no known cause. V and J calls and clone size are as listed in that table; D and trimming were resolved from the DNA. The sample yields 15,000 to 20,000 clones; more than 80% were counted once. The top ten hold around 9.1% of the sample.

Inclusion was restricted to participants for whom at least one PBMC sample before ART initiation and at least two post-ART samples were available. All participants with HIV were treated in the United States of America. Cryopreserved samples of about 0.9-11 million PBMC were thawed and washed before DNA extraction. At the time of the earliest PBMC sample, participants with HIV were aged between roughly 20 and 54 years. PBMC samples from each participant spanned 1-4 timepoints before ART initiation and 2-8 timepoints after ART initiation, with a median of 7 samples. Serial HIV viral load, CD4+ T-cell count, ART history and demographic data were obtained for every participant. Genomic DNA was extracted from unsorted PBMC with a Qiagen kit on a QIAcube, with processing performed in batches of 12 samples. As to this clone: Its antigen remains unidentified. No much larger clonotype is one base removed from it; base qualities were not supplied.

Relative to germline, V is 8 bases shorter and J is 4 bases shorter, with 9 bases between their ends. From its cysteine to its phenylalanine, the CDR3 spans 11 amino acids. The DNA shown is the 33-base CDR3, in frame from base 1. In the germline V gene, CDR1 corresponds to SQVTM and CDR2 to ANQGSEA. The chain was built from TRBV29-1 and TRBJ2-1; no D gene call is confident. This TCR was sampled from a man in his fifties with HIV. Here the sequenced sample was unsorted PBMCs, taken 4.2 years after starting antiretroviral therapy. Here is the DNA: TGCAGCTCTCCCTTTTACAATGAGCAGTTCTTC. Translated, this gives CSSPFYNEQFF.